The 29 T cell receptor beta chains presented below share a single source sample, sequenced in a study of T cells in Graves' hyperthyroidism and ophthalmopathy. The TCR beta CDR3 regions underwent amplification using RNA transcripts as the source. An initial round of RT-PCR targeting the TCR CDR3 relied on the HTBI primer set. TCRdb reprocessed the multiplex PCR reads via MiXCR and lists one record per CDR3 protein. The sample holds 500,000 or so distinct CDR3 sequences, roughly 18% seen once. The specimen sequenced was blood. The receptors shown here come from a woman aged 18-29 years with Graves' ophthalmopathy.

This clonotype was picked up a small number of times. This chain links TRBV7-3 with TRBJ2-1, with 7 bases fitting TRBD2. V shed 0 bases, J shed 4 bases, and the junction held 3 bases outside the gene matches. The CDR3 totals 15 residues. CDR1 is SGHTA and CDR2 is FQGTGA in the germline V gene. The CDR3 region is CASSLTASGYNEQFF. In DNA form, the CDR3 reads TGTGCCAGCAGCTTAACTGCTAGCGGTTACAATGAGCAGTTCTTC.

The chain couples TRBV29-1 to TRBJ1-1; D gene uncertain. Trimming took 2 bases from V and 5 from J, leaving 9 bases between them. This CDR3 spans 12 amino acids. Per germline, CDR1 SQVTM and CDR2 ANQGSEA. The CDR3 DNA follows: TGCAGCGTTGAAAAGCTGCCGACTGAAGCTTTCTTT. Translation gives CSVEKLPTEAFF.

This clonotype came up a few times. This chain joins TRBV14 and TRBJ2-7; 8 bases fit TRBD1. Germline trimming cut 1 base from V and 4 bases from J; bases unmatched to any gene: 15. Germline values: CDR1 SGHDN, CDR2 FVKESK. The CDR3 contains 18 residues. CDR3 protein: CASSQVPRGQIESYEQYF. In nucleotides, the CDR3 is TGTGCCAGCAGCCAAGTCCCCAGGGGGCAAATAGAAAGTTACGAGCAGTACTTC.

The chain combines TRBV20-1 with TRBJ1-1; D is unresolved. Trimming pared 0 bases from V and 6 bases from J, leaving 17 bases between. The germline gives CDR1 DFQATT, CDR2 SNEGSKA (reference sequence). This CDR3 spans 15 amino acids. The CDR3 coding sequence is TGCAGTGCTAGAGATTATCGGGAGAGGTGGGCTGAAGCTTTCTTT. It translates to CSARDYRERWAEAFF.

This clonotype has just a few counts. V is TRBV5-6 and J is TRBJ2-2; D possibly corresponds to TRBD1 (5 bases). The CDR3 sequence is 16 residues long. V shed 0 bases and J shed 0 bases, with 9 bases lying between them. In germline, CDR1 is SGHDT, CDR2 YYEEEE. The CDR3 region has the DNA TGTGCCAGCAGCTTGGTGGGCAGGGCGAACACCGGGGAGCTGTTTTTT. This gives the protein CASSLVGRANTGELFF.

This clonotype showed up many times. The chain recombines TRBV7-3 with TRBJ2-1; tentative D call: TRBD2 (5 bases). Germline loops: CDR1 SGHTA, CDR2 FQGTGA. CDR3 size: 14 residues. The V and J ends lost 3 bases and 5 bases respectively, with 11 bases between them. CDR3 amino acids: CASSFSADDNEQFF. The DNA of the CDR3 is TGTGCCAGCAGCTTCTCAGCGGACGACAATGAGCAGTTCTTC. The variable domain in full, completed from reference TRBV7-3 and TRBJ2-1, reads GAGVSQTPSNKVTEKGKYVELRCDPISGHTALYWYRQSLGQGPEFLIYFQGTGAADDSGLPNDRFFAVRPEGSVSTLKIQRTERGDSAVYLCASSFSADDNEQFFGPGTRLTVL.

This clonotype appeared many times. The CDR3 loop reads CASSPEGVSYNEQFF. DNA of the CDR3: TGTGCCAGCAGCCCGGAAGGCGTATCCTACAATGAGCAGTTCTTC. The J gene is TRBJ2-1, the V gene TRBV7-8, with unresolved D. The V end was cut by 5 bases, the J end by 1 base, with 12 bases between. The CDR3 consists of 15 residues. Germline loops: CDR1 SGHVS, CDR2 FQNEAQ.

V and J are TRBV7-9 and TRBJ2-2; 8 bases line up with TRBD1. CDR3 size: 16 residues. After removal of 5 bases from V and 2 bases from J, the junction contained 7 bases not matched to a gene. Germline assignment: CDR1 SEHNR and CDR2 FQNEAQ (reference sequence). CDR3 amino acids: CASSVPRGRNTGELFF. As DNA, the CDR3 is TGTGCCAGCAGCGTACCCAGGGGGCGCAACACCGGGGAGCTGTTTTTT.

This clonotype appeared many times. V gene TRBV3-1 combines with J gene TRBJ1-1; D is uncertain. The CDR3 consists of 12 residues. V was trimmed by 2 bases and J by 7 bases, leaving 8 bases between them. Germline V gene data show CDR1 as LGHDT and CDR2 as YNNKEL (reference sequence). The CDR3 reads CASSQSTLEAFF. CDR3 bases: TGTGCCAGCAGCCAATCCACCCTTGAAGCTTTCTTT.

This clonotype turned up a few times. The genes are TRBV6-2 or TRBV6-3 and TRBJ2-7, with D maybe TRBD2 (6 bases). CDR3 size: 15 residues. Trimming removed 4 bases at V and 2 bases at J, with 15 bases between. CDR1 and CDR2 from the germline V gene are MNHEY and SVGEGT. The CDR3 DNA follows: TGTGCCAGCAGTTTGACTTGGGACTCAACCTACGAGCAGTACTTC. Its protein is CASSLTWDSTYEQYF.

This clonotype was seen many times. The chain carries TRBV6-2 or TRBV6-3 and TRBJ2-1; 9 bases map to TRBD1. In germline, CDR1 is MNHEY, CDR2 SVGEGT. The CDR3 is 13 amino acids. The V segment lost 6 bases and the J segment 9 bases; nucleotides outside the gene matches: 6. The CDR3 DNA follows: TGTGCCAGCAGAAGGGACAGGGAGGGTGAGCAGTTCTTC. Amino acid sequence: CASRRDREGEQFF.

This clonotype was seen many times. The chain employs TRBV6-6 and TRBJ1-1; the D is unclear. V shed 2 bases and J shed 0 bases, with 13 bases lying between them. The germline gives CDR1 MNHNY, CDR2 SVGAGI (reference sequence). The CDR3 is made up of 16 amino acids. The DNA for the CDR3 is TGTGCCAGCAGTTACCTGCAGGCCTCCCTGAACACTGAAGCTTTCTTT. Translating gives CASSYLQASLNTEAFF.

Comment on this clonotype: A much larger clonotype is one base distant, so this may be a read error. The chain joins TRBV2 to TRBJ1-5; D may be TRBD1 (5 bases). The CDR3 has 14 amino acids. Germline V CDR1 and CDR2: SNHLY, FYNNEI. In DNA, the CDR3 is TGTGCCAGCAGTTTAGATCCAGGGAATCAGTCCCAGCATTTT. It encodes CASSLDPGNQSQHF.

This clonotype has only a few counts. The chain is built from TRBV7-2 and TRBJ1-4; no firm D call. The CDR3 runs 15 residues. V was clipped by 5 bases and J by 0 bases, with 10 bases between them. Germline-derived CDR1 and CDR2 are SGHTA and FQGNSA. CDR3 sequence: CASSGLGTTNEKLFF. The CDR3 region has the DNA TGTGCCAGCAGCGGCCTGGGCACAACTAATGAAAAACTGTTTTTT.

At least ten counts were recorded for this clonotype. CDR3 loop: CAWSPGGAGNTIYF. In DNA, the CDR3 is TGTGCCTGGAGTCCAGGGGGCGCCGGAAACACCATATATTTT. The V and J genes are TRBV30 and TRBJ1-3; 8 bases are a match to TRBD1. The germline CDR1 and CDR2 sequences are GTSNPN and SVGIG (reference sequence). The ends lost 2 bases at V and 4 bases at J; junction bases unmatched: 4. CDR3 length: 14 amino acids.

This clonotype was counted only a few times. The chain joins TRBV29-1 to TRBJ2-1; a possible D gene is TRBD1 (6 bases). Germline V gene lookup returns CDR1 SQVTM and CDR2 ANQGSEA. Trimming left V 4 bases short and J 5 bases short, with 12 bases between. The CDR3 sequence is 13 residues long. Here the CDR3 reads CSVVGTSHNEQFF. The DNA of the CDR3 is TGCAGCGTTGTCGGGACAAGTCACAATGAGCAGTTCTTC.

The chain joins TRBV5-1 to TRBJ2-1, with D unclear. The V gene lost 4 bases and the J gene lost 3 bases, with 5 bases spanning the gap. Germline V gene data show CDR1 as SGHRS and CDR2 as YFSETQ. There are 12 residues in the CDR3. The CDR3 region is CASSNVYNEQFF. The CDR3 DNA is TGCGCCAGCAGCAATGTCTACAATGAGCAGTTCTTC.

Regarding this clonotype: Just one base apart from a much larger clone, this may be a read error. The rearrangement joins TRBV6-1 to TRBJ2-7, with 8 bases matching TRBD1. CDR3 length: 14 residues. Germline values: CDR1 MNHNS, CDR2 SASEGT. The CDR3 is CVSSETGDKVEQYF. Written as DNA, the CDR3 is TGTGTCAGCAGTGAGACAGGGGATAAGGTCGAGCAGTACTTC.

Only a few counts were recorded for this clonotype. The chain couples TRBV4-2 to TRBJ2-7, with 7 bases aligning to TRBD2. V was pared by 0 bases and J by 2 bases, with 7 bases of the junction left unmatched. CDR1 and CDR2 from the germline V gene are LGHNA and YNFKEQ. The CDR3 is 16 residues long. Here the CDR3 DNA reads TGTGCCAGCAGCCAAGATTGGGCTAGCGGAACCTACGAGCAGTACTTC. Its protein is CASSQDWASGTYEQYF.

This clonotype has a handful of counts. The rearrangement uses TRBV20-1 and TRBJ2-7; no reliable D call. The CDR3 runs 15 residues. Trimming took 1 base from V and 1 from J, leaving 14 bases between them. Per germline, CDR1 DFQATT and CDR2 SNEGSKA (reference sequence). The CDR3 bases are TGCAGTGCTAGAGTTTGGCAGGTAGTGTCCTACGAGCAGTACTTC. It encodes CSARVWQVVSYEQYF.

This clonotype has a handful of counts. The rearrangement uses TRBV20-1 and TRBJ2-3, with D possibly being TRBD1 or TRBD2 (6 bases each). Trimming left V 3 bases short and J 6 bases short, with 10 bases between. Germline V gene data show CDR1 as DFQATT and CDR2 as SNEGSKA (reference sequence). The CDR3 has 12 amino acids. The CDR3: CSASRGRDTQYF. CDR3 DNA sequence: TGCAGTGCTAGTAGGGGGAGGGATACGCAGTATTTT.

Many counts were recorded for this clonotype. The chain uses TRBV7-3 and TRBJ1-1, with 8 bases fitting TRBD1. The junction had 2 bases not matched to a gene; V was cut back by 5 bases and J by 0 bases. This CDR3 comprises 14 residues. CDR1 and CDR2 (germline): SGHTA, FQGTGA. The CDR3 bases are TGTGCCAGCAGCCCGGGACAGGTGAACACTGAAGCTTTCTTT. As protein: CASSPGQVNTEAFF.

This chain's CDR3 is CASSLTRDRGDEQYF. The DNA for the CDR3 is TGCGCCAGCAGTTTGACTCGGGACAGGGGCGACGAGCAGTACTTC. The chain couples TRBV10-2 to TRBJ2-7; TRBD1 agrees at 10 bases. CDR3 length: 15 amino acids. Per the germline V gene, CDR1 is WSHSY and CDR2 is SAAADI. V shed 5 bases and J 5 bases; nucleotides not matched to a gene: 9.

The chain uses TRBV7-2 and TRBJ2-1; tentatively, D is TRBD2 (6 bases). Germline CDR1 is SGHTA and CDR2 is FQGNSA. Between the trimmed V and J ends, which lost 6 bases and 7 bases, there was a span of 19 bases. This CDR3 contains 15 residues. The DNA for the CDR3 is TGTGCCAGCAGACGGGACTTTGGAAGCCCGAATGAGCAGTTCTTC. Protein product: CASRRDFGSPNEQFF.

There are a few counts of this clonotype. The rearrangement uses TRBV14 and TRBJ1-2; TRBD1 might be the D (5 bases). The V gene's germline CDR1 is SGHDN and CDR2 FVKESK. CDR3 length: 12 amino acids. Trimming cost V 3 bases and J 8 bases, with 10 bases left between them. In DNA, the CDR3 is TGTGCCAGCAGCCAGTCGGAGGGGGGCTACACCTTC. Amino acids: CASSQSEGGYTF.

This clonotype has a count of ten or more. The chain couples TRBV27 to TRBJ1-2; weak D call: TRBD1 (5 bases). The CDR3 has 15 amino acids. V lost 5 bases to trimming and J lost 7 bases, with 20 bases between them. Germline values: CDR1 MNHEY, CDR2 SMNVEV (reference sequence). The CDR3 DNA reads as TGTGCCAGCAGTGGCCTGGGGGTCGGAGTAGGTGGCTACACCTTC. This encodes CASSGLGVGVGGYTF.

This clonotype was recorded a few times. This rearrangement joins TRBV20-1 to TRBJ2-1, with TRBD2 matching over 8 bases. Trimming at V came to 1 base and at J to 3 bases, leaving 11 bases not matched to a gene. The CDR3 loop spans 17 amino acids. Germline loops: CDR1 DFQATT, CDR2 SNEGSKA (reference sequence). The CDR3 nucleotides are TGCAGTGCTAGAGTTGGCGCTCTAGCGGGCCTCTACAATGAGCAGTTCTTC. This translates into CSARVGALAGLYNEQFF.

This chain uses TRBV20-1 with TRBJ2-5, with 9 bases aligning to TRBD2. V was pared by 5 bases and J by 4 bases, with 23 bases of the junction left unmatched. CDR1 and CDR2 (germline): DFQATT, SNEGSKA (reference sequence). The CDR3 runs to 19 residues. The CDR3, as DNA: TGCAGTGCTGGGGGATGGTCGGTGGTAGCGGGGGCAAAGGGAGAGACCCAGTACTTC. It translates to CSAGGWSVVAGAKGETQYF.

V and J are TRBV4-1 and TRBJ2-4; 9 nucleotides agree with TRBD1. The ends lost 3 bases at V and 8 bases at J; junction bases unmatched: 8. This CDR3 has 15 residues. Germline V gene data show CDR1 as MGHRA and CDR2 as YSYEKL. In DNA form, the CDR3 reads TGCGCCAGCAGCCAGCGAGGGACAGGGTGGGACATTCAGTACTTC. This codes for CASSQRGTGWDIQYF.